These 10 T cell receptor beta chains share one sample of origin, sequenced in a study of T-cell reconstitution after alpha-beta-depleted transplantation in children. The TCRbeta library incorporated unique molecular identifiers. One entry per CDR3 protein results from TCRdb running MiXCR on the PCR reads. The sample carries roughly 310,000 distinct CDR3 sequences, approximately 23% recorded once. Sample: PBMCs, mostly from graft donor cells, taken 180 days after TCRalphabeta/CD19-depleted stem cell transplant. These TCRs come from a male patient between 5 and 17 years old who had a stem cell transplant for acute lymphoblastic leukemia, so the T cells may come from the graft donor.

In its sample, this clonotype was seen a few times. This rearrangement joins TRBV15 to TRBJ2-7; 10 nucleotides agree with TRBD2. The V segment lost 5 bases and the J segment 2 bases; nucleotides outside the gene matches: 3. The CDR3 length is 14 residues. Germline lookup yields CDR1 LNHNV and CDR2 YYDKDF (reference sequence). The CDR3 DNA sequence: TGTGCCACCAGCGATGGACTAGCGGCCTACGAGCAGTACTTC. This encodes CATSDGLAAYEQYF. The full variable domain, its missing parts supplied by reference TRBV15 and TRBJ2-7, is DAMVIQNPRYQVTQFGKPVTLSCSQTLNHNVMYWYQQKSSQAPKLLFHYYDKDFNNEADTPDNFQSRRPNTSFCFLDIRSPGLGDTAMYLCATSDGLAAYEQYFGPGTRLTVT.

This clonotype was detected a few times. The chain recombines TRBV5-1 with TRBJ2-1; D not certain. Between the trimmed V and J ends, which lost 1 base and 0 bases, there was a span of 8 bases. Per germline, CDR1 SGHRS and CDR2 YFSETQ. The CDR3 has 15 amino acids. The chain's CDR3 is CASSLNPSSYNEQFF. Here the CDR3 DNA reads TGCGCCAGCAGCTTGAATCCTAGCTCCTACAATGAGCAGTTCTTC.

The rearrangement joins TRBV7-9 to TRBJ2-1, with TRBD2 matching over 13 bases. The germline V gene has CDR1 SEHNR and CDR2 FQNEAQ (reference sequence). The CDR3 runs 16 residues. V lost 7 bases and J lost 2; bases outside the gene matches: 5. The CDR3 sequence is CASIDGLAGAYNEQFF. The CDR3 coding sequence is TGTGCCAGCATCGACGGACTAGCGGGAGCCTACAATGAGCAGTTCTTC.

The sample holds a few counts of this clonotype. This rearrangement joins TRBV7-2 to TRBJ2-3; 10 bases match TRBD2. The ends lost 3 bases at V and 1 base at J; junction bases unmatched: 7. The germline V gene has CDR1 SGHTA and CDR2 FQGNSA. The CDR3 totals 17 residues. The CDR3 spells CASSLSSGSRGTDTQYF. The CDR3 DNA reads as TGTGCCAGCAGCTTGTCTAGCGGGAGTCGGGGCACAGATACGCAGTATTTT.

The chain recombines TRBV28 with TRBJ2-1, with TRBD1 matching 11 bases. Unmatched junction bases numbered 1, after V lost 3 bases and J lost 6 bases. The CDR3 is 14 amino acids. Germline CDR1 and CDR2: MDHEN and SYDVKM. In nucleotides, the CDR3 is TGTGCCAGCAGTTTGGGGACAGGGGGCAATGAGCAGTTCTTC. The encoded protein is CASSLGTGGNEQFF.

As DNA, the CDR3 is TGTGCCACCAGCAGAGGGTTCGGGAGTGCCTACGAGCAGTACTTC. Its translation is CATSRGFGSAYEQYF. V gene TRBV15 combines with J gene TRBJ2-7, with D tentatively TRBD2 (6 bases). The V end lost 1 base, the J end lost 2 bases, and 12 bases lay between the germline ends. The CDR3 is 15 residues long. CDR1 LNHNV and CDR2 YYDKDF come from the germline V gene (reference sequence). Using reference TRBV15 and TRBJ2-7 for the parts outside the CDR3, the full variable domain is DAMVIQNPRYQVTQFGKPVTLSCSQTLNHNVMYWYQQKSSQAPKLLFHYYDKDFNNEADTPDNFQSRRPNTSFCFLDIRSPGLGDTAMYLCATSRGFGSAYEQYFGPGTRLTVT.

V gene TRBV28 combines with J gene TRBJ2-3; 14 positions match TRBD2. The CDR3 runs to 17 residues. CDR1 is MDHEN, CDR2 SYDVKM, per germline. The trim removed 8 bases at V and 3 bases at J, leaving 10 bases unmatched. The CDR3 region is CASPPGLAGARTDTQYF. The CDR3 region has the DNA TGTGCCAGCCCTCCGGGACTAGCGGGAGCCCGGACAGATACGCAGTATTTT.

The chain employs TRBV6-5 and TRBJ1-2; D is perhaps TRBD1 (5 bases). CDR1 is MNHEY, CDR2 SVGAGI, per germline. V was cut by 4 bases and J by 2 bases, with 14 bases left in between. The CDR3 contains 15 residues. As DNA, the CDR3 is TGTGCCAGCAGTTTACCAGGGCTAGGGAACTATGGCTACACCTTC. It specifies CASSLPGLGNYGYTF.

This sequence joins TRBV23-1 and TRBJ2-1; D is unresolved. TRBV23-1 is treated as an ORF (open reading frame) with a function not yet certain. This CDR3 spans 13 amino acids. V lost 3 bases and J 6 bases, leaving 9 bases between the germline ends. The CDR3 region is CASSHDPSNEQFF. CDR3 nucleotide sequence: TGCGCCAGCAGTCATGACCCGAGCAATGAGCAGTTCTTC.

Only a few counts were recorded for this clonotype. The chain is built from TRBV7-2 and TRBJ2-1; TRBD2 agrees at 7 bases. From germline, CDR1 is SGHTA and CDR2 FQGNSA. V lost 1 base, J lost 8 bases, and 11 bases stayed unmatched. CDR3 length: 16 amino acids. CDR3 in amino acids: CASSLGGGLRTHEQFF. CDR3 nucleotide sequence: TGTGCCAGCAGCTTAGGGGGGGGACTCCGAACTCATGAGCAGTTCTTC. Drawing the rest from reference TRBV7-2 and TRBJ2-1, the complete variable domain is GAGVSQSPSNKVTEKGKDVELRCDPISGHTALYWYRQSLGQGLEFLIYFQGNSAPDKSGLPSDRFSAERTGGSVSTLTIQRTQQEDSAVYLCASSLGGGLRTHEQFFGPGTRLTVL.